The rows below give T cell receptor beta chains drawn from one sample of a study of blood T cell repertoires in COVID-19. Data came from immunoSEQ multiplex PCR; TCRdb stores just in-frame clones and leaves some out. The repertoire consists of roughly 150,000 clones, with over 75% occurring once and the leading ten covering about 15%. Sequenced sample: peripheral blood. The receptors shown here come from a woman aged 40 to 50 with acute or convalescent COVID-19. The CDR3 runs from the conserved cysteine through the conserved F or W. The order of the fields is CDR3 DNA, CDR3 protein, V gene, J gene, clone size, D gene. D genes are given only for firm matches. Size values are once, few and many counts, or a class for expanded clones, and some rows have none.

DNA: TGTGCCAGCAGCGTAGAGGGGGTTGGGGCCAACGTCCTGACTTTC
CDR3: CASSVEGVGANVLTF
V: TRBV9
J: TRBJ2-6
size: NA
D: NA

DNA: TGTGCCAGCTCACCAATCCTAGCTGCCTACGAGCAGTACTTC
CDR3: CASSPILAAYEQYF
V: TRBV18
J: TRBJ2-7
size: NA
D: NA

DNA: TGTGCCAGCAGCTGGGGACTAGCGGGCACAGATACGCAGTATTTT
CDR3: CASSWGLAGTDTQYF
V: TRBV5-4
J: TRBJ2-3
size: NA
D: TRBD2

DNA: TGTGCCAGAAGCCGATCCGGGACAGGTCCCTACGAGCAGTACTTC
CDR3: CARSRSGTGPYEQYF
V: TRBV5-3
J: TRBJ2-7
size: NA
D: TRBD1

DNA: TGTGCCAGCTCACCAGGGACAGGTCGCTACGAGCAGTACTTC
CDR3: CASSPGTGRYEQYF
V: TRBV18
J: TRBJ2-7
size: NA
D: TRBD1

DNA: TGTGCCAGCAGCCAAGAAACAGACACCGGGGAGCTGTTTTTT
CDR3: CASSQETDTGELFF
V: TRBV4-2
J: TRBJ2-2
size: NA
D: NA

DNA: TGCGCCAGCAGCGTTACAGGGGGCTACGAGCAGTACTTC
CDR3: CASSVTGGYEQYF
V: TRBV5-1
J: TRBJ2-7
size: NA
D: TRBD1

DNA: TGTGCCAGCAGCCAAGTTTTAGCGGGGGGACCAAAGGACCTGGATACGCAGTATTTT
CDR3: CASSQVLAGGPKDLDTQYF
V: TRBV3-1/TRBV3-2
J: TRBJ2-3
size: NA
D: TRBD2

DNA: TGCAGCGCCTACGAGGACACTGAAGCTTTCTTT
CDR3: CSAYEDTEAFF
V: TRBV29-1
J: TRBJ1-1
size: NA
D: NA

DNA: TGTGCAAGTCGCTTACAGGGAAGCTCCTACGAGCAGTACTTC
CDR3: CASRLQGSSYEQYF
V: TRBV12-2
J: TRBJ2-7
size: few
D: NA

DNA: TGTGCCAGCAGTGACCGCGCGGATGATGAAAAACTGTTTTTT
CDR3: CASSDRADDEKLFF
V: TRBV27
J: TRBJ1-4
size: NA
D: NA

DNA: TGTGCCAGCAGCTTAATTACGGGGGGCGCAGATACGCAGTATTTT
CDR3: CASSLITGGADTQYF
V: TRBV7-3
J: TRBJ2-3
size: NA
D: NA

DNA: TGCGCCAGCAGTGAGACAAGGACAGGGGGCAATGAGCAGTTCTTC
CDR3: CASSETRTGGNEQFF
V: TRBV10-1
J: TRBJ2-1
size: NA
D: TRBD1

DNA: TGCGCCAGCAGCCAAGCCAGACTAGCGGGGGGTTACGAGCAGTACTTC
CDR3: CASSQARLAGGYEQYF
V: TRBV4-1
J: TRBJ2-7
size: NA
D: TRBD2

DNA: TGTGCCAGCAGTCCACCAGGGACAGTATATCAGCCCCAGCATTTT
CDR3: CASSPPGTVYQPQHF
V: TRBV28
J: TRBJ1-5
size: NA
D: TRBD1

DNA: TGTGCCACCAGCAGGGCCGGGACAGGGGTCTCTGAAGCTTTCTTT
CDR3: CATSRAGTGVSEAFF
V: TRBV15
J: TRBJ1-1
size: once
D: TRBD1

DNA: TGTGCCAGCAGTTTTGAGGGGGCAATGGAGACCCAGTACTTC
CDR3: CASSFEGAMETQYF
V: TRBV27
J: TRBJ2-5
size: NA
D: TRBD1

DNA: TGTGCCAGCAGTCCCCGAGGCGGGCTCCAGCCCCAGCATTTT
CDR3: CASSPRGGLQPQHF
V: TRBV28
J: TRBJ1-5
size: NA
D: NA

DNA: TGTGCCAGCAGCCTCACAGGGGGGAACACTGAAGCTTTCTTT
CDR3: CASSLTGGNTEAFF
V: TRBV3-1/TRBV3-2
J: TRBJ1-1
size: NA
D: TRBD1

DNA: TGTGCCAGCAGCTTAGTTGAGAGTAGCTCCTACAATGAGCAGTTCTTC
CDR3: CASSLVESSSYNEQFF
V: TRBV11-3
J: TRBJ2-1
size: once
D: NA

DNA: TGTGCCAGCAGCGTAGGCTCAGGGGGGATAGATACGCAGTATTTT
CDR3: CASSVGSGGIDTQYF
V: TRBV9
J: TRBJ2-3
size: NA
D: NA

DNA: TGTGCCAGCAGTAGGGGACTAGCGGGGGGGTCCTACGAGCAGTACTTC
CDR3: CASSRGLAGGSYEQYF
V: TRBV2
J: TRBJ2-7
size: NA
D: TRBD2

DNA: TGTGCCAGCAGTCCCGGGATCTACTACGAGCAGTACTTC
CDR3: CASSPGIYYEQYF
V: TRBV6-5
J: TRBJ2-7
size: NA
D: NA

DNA: TGTGCCAGCAGCAAATTAGCGGGACAACTCTACGAGCAGTACTTC
CDR3: CASSKLAGQLYEQYF
V: TRBV7-2
J: TRBJ2-7
size: once
D: TRBD2

DNA: TGTGCCAGCAGCCTAACGAGACAGGGTTATTACACTGGGGCCAACGTCCTGACTTTC
CDR3: CASSLTRQGYYTGANVLTF
V: TRBV14
J: TRBJ2-6
size: once
D: TRBD1

DNA: TGTGCCAGCAGCCAATCACAGGGTCCCAATCAGCCCCAGCATTTT
CDR3: CASSQSQGPNQPQHF
V: TRBV3-1/TRBV3-2
J: TRBJ1-5
size: NA
D: NA

DNA: TGTGCCAGCAGCTCTCCTAGCGGGGGGGAACCGAACACAGATACGCAGTATTTT
CDR3: CASSSPSGGEPNTDTQYF
V: TRBV7-2
J: TRBJ2-3
size: NA
D: TRBD2

DNA: TGTGCCAGCAGCTTTCTGGTAGACACTGAAGCTTTCTTT
CDR3: CASSFLVDTEAFF
V: TRBV7-8
J: TRBJ1-1
size: NA
D: NA

DNA: TGCGCCAGCAGCCAGGAGGGGACTAGCGGGGAGCAGTACTTC
CDR3: CASSQEGTSGEQYF
V: TRBV4-1
J: TRBJ2-7
size: NA
D: TRBD2

DNA: TGTGCCAGCAGCTTATGGGACAGGGGGCCGAGCTTTAGACCAAACACCCTCCACTTT
CDR3: CASSLWDRGPSFRPNTLHF
V: TRBV11-3
J: TRBJ1-6
size: NA
D: TRBD1

DNA: TGTGCCACCACTGGGACAGAGGTCAATGAGCAGTTCTTC
CDR3: CATTGTEVNEQFF
V: TRBV15
J: TRBJ2-1
size: NA
D: TRBD1